This T cell receptor (beta chain) is from a study of human T cells and chemical hapten exposure. Across the study: Patients got weekly scalp diphenylcyclopropenone doses over the roughly 22-week study. General study points: The donors suffered from alopecia, so their immune response may not match that of healthy people.

One entry per CDR3 protein results from TCRdb running MiXCR on the RACE reads. The sample lists roughly 48,000 distinct CDR3 sequences, more than 9.5% occurring once. As regards this clonotype: Its antigen remains unknown.

CDR1 and CDR2 (germline): SGHRS, YFSETQ. The CDR3 has 14 residues. V lost 0 bases and J lost 0, with 7 bases in between. Time point here: patch test 1, 2 weeks after DPC sensitization. The treatment denotes: therapeutic diphenylcyclopropenone sensitization with weekly scalp DPC. The authors extracted total RNA from unfractionated whole blood. Ahead of each patch test application, blood was drawn. Sequencing was performed on whole blood, taken in connection with sensitization to the hapten diphenylcyclopropenone (DPC). The receptor was isolated from a woman aged 40 to 49 with alopecia areata. Some clones in this sample may be carry-over from other donors' samples. The genes are TRBV5-1 and TRBJ2-7; unclear D gene. CDR3 coding DNA: TGCGCCAGCAGCTTGGTTACCCGCTCCTACGAGCAGTACTTC. Its protein is CASSLVTRSYEQYF.